The clone carrying this TCR beta chain was seen a single time. The antigen is not known. The sample is drawn from a study of T cell repertoires in cytomegalovirus infection. As for the study in general: Researchers turned to recently identified HLA-C-restricted CMV epitopes as well as well-studied HLA-B-restricted ones.

Trimming pared 7 bases from V and 10 bases from J, leaving 19 bases between. The V gene's germline CDR1 is LNHNV and CDR2 YYDKDF (reference sequence). This CDR3 is built from 13 residues. Via MiXCR, TCRdb re-called the reads, giving one row per CDR3 protein. Of hundreds of thousands of distinct CDR3 sequences detected, under 45% appear once; the ten largest clones hold 35% to 50%. This chain links TRBV15 with TRBJ1-2; maybe TRBD1 (5 bases). Sample: cultured PBMCs, taken from culture after CMV antigen stimulation. The clonotype comes from a human donor in good health (CMV status not recorded). Some clones in this sample may be carry-over from other donors' samples. CDR3 region: CATTRVTVLSYTF. The CDR3 nucleotides are TGTGCCACCACCAGGGTGACGGTCCTCTCCTACACCTTC.